This T cell receptor (beta chain) was documented in a study of cytomegalovirus exposure and HLA in healthy donors. The wider study: Unique TCR beta sequences numbering about 100 million came from around 180 million T cells in an earlier analysis.

The study, taken as a whole, reports: It has been reported that TCR beta sequences accurately predicted the HLA-A and HLA-B alleles of most subjects. Later work associated fewer than 20,000 TCR beta sequences with HLA alleles at 0.05 false discovery rate.

A word on this clone: Its antigen is currently unknown.

Per the germline V gene, CDR1 is SNHLY and CDR2 is FYNNEI. This CDR3 contains 14 residues. Trimming pared 6 bases from V and 0 bases from J, leaving 9 bases between. The primer mix had 60 Vbeta and 13 Jbeta primers. Original methodology: Roughly 10 million shared chains were among the about 80 million unique TCR beta chains that a later analysis counted. Measured with immunoSEQ multiplex PCR; TCRdb has only the in-frame clones, and not every one. D and trimming come from the DNA, and the V and J calls and clone size come from that table. Of about 150,000 clones detected, 75% to 85% appear once; the ten largest clones hold 1.1% to 1.5%.

Sequenced: PBMCs. The receptor's source is a woman aged 40 to 49 in good health and CMV-seronegative. This chain connects TRBV2 to TRBJ1-3; D may be TRBD1 (6 bases). CDR3 region: CASRQGSSGNTIYF. In nucleotides, the CDR3 is TGTGCCAGCAGGCAGGGGTCCTCTGGAAACACCATATATTTT.